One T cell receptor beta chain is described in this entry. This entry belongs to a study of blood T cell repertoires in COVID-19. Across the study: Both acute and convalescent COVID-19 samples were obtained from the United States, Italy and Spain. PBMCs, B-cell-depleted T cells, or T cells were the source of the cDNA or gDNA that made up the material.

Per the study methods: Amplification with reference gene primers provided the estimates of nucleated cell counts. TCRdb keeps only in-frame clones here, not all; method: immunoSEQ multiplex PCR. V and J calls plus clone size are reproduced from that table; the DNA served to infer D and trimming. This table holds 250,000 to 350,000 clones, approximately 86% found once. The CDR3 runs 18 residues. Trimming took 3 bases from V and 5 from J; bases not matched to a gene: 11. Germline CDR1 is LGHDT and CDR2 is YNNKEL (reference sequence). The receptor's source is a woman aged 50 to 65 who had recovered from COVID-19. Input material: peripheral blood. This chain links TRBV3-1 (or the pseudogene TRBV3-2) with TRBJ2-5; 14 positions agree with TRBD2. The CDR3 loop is CASSHRRLAGGSLETQYF. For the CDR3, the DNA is TGTGCCAGCAGCCATCGCAGACTAGCGGGAGGGTCTTTGGAGACCCAGTACTTC.